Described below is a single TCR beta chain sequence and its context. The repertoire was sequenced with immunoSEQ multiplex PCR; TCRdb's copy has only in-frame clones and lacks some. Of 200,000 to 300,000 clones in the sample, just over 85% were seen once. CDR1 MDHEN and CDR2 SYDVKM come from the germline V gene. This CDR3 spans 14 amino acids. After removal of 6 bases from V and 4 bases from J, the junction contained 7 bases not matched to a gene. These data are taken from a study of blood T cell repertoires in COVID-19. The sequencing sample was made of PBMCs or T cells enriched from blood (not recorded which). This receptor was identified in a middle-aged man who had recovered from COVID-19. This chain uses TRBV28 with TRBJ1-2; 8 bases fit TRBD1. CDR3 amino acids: CASRDPQGVYGYTF. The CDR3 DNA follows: TGTGCCAGCAGGGACCCACAGGGGGTCTATGGCTACACCTTC.